This T cell receptor beta chain was retrieved from a study of blood T cell repertoires in COVID-19. Overall study: In each case, the material was cDNA or gDNA derived from T cells, B-cell-depleted T cells, or PBMCs.

Per the original data handling: The authors estimated nucleated cell counts from reference gene primer amplification. Assay: immunoSEQ multiplex PCR; the TCRdb copy retains only in-frame clones and omits some. Clone size and the V and J calls come from that table; the DNA yielded D and trimming. This sample has fewer than 200,000 clones, with around 84% found just once. The Seattle patients joined while their infection was active and were tracked longitudinally afterward. The CDR3 has 14 residues. Looked up from germline, CDR1 is SEHNR and CDR2 is FQNEAQ (reference sequence). Losses at the gene ends were 8 bases for V and 5 bases for J; bases not matched to a gene: 9.

Source material: peripheral blood. The clonotype originates from a woman aged 45-65 years with COVID-19, enrolled during active disease. The chain combines TRBV7-9 with TRBJ2-3; TRBD2 aligns across 8 bases. DNA for the CDR3: TGTGCCAGCCTCTCGGGGGGGCGGGGAGATACGCAGTATTTT. Protein sequence: CASLSGGRGDTQYF.